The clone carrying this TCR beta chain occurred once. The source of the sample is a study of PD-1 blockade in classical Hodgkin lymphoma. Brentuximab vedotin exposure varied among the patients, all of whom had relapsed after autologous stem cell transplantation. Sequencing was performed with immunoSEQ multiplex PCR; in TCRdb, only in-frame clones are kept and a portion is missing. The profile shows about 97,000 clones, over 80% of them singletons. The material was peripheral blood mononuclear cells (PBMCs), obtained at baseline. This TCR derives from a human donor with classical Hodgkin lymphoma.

The CDR3 loop reads CAISSLAGGENEQFF. CDR3 DNA: TGTGCCATCAGTAGCCTAGCGGGAGGGGAGAATGAGCAGTTCTTC. The chain employs TRBV10-3 and TRBJ2-1; 12 nucleotides align to TRBD2. J lost 7 bases, V lost 5 bases, and 6 bases had no gene match. The CDR3 extends over 15 amino acids. CDR1 is ENHRY and CDR2 is SYGVKD in the germline V gene.